This TCR beta chain came from a study of T-cell memory formation after mild COVID-19. This clonotype was seen many times. MiXCR was run by TCRdb on the 5' RACE reads, yielding one entry per CDR3 protein. Of a few hundred thousand distinct CDR3 sequences listed, 16% are singletons. The receptor's source is a man between 18 and 29 years old who had mild COVID-19 (a few samples of this study predate the infection). Cell type and time point are not known. Material for sequencing was PBMCs or a T cell subset sorted from them (not recorded which).

As DNA, the CDR3 is TGCAGTGCCGATAGCGGGGGGGCAGTAGAGACCCAGTACTTC. It yields the protein CSADSGGAVETQYF. J is TRBJ2-5 and V is TRBV20-1, with TRBD2 matching 11 bases. Germline CDR1 and CDR2: DFQATT and SNEGSKA (reference sequence). The ends lost 6 bases at V and 4 bases at J; junction bases unmatched: 7. CDR3 size: 14 residues.